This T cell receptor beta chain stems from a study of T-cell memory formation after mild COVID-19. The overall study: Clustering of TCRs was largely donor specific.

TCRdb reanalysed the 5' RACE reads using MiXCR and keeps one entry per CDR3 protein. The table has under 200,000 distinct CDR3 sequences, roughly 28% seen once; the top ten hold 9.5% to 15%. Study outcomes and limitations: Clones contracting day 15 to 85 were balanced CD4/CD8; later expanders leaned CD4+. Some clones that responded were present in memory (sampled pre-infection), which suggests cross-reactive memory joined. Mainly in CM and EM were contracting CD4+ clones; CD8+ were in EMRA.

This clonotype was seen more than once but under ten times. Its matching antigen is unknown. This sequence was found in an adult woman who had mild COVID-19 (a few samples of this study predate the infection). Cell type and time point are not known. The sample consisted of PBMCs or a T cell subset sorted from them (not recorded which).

The CDR3 here is CASSPLSGGVQSGELFF. DNA for the CDR3: TGTGCCAGCAGTCCTCTCTCAGGGGGGGTACAGAGCGGGGAGCTGTTTTTT. The rearrangement joins TRBV2 to TRBJ2-2; D may correspond to TRBD1 or TRBD2 (7 bases each). The CDR3 is made up of 17 amino acids. Germline lookup yields CDR1 SNHLY and CDR2 FYNNEI. Trimming removed 5 bases at V and 7 bases at J, with 23 bases between.